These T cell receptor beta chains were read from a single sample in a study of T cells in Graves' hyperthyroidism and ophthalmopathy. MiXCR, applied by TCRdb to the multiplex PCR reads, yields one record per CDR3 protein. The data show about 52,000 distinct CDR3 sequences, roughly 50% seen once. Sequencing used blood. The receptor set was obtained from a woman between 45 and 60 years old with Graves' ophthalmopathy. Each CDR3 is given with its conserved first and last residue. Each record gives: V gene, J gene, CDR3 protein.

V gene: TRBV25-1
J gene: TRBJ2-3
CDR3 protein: CASSELGTSGDSDTQYF

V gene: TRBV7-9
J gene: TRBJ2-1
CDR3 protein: CASSLAGGGNEQFF

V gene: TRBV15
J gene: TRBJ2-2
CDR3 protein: CATSRDGVNTGELFF

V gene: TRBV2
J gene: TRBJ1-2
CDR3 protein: CASSGLLWDGYTF

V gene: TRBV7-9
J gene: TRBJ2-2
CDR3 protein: CAGSSPSGGNTGELFF

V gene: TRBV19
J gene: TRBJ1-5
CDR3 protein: CASSITRQGSQPQHF

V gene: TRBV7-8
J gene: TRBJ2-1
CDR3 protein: CASSSSGGGNEQFF

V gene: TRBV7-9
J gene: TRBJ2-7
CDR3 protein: CASSHRDSYEQYF

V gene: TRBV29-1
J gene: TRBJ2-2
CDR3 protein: CSVEGLAGNGELFF

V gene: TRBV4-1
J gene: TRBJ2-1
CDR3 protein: CASSPGQAFGEQFF

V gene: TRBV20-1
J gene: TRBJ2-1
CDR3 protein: CSENSGGKNEQFF

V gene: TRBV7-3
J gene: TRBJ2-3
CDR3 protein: CASSLAGGRDEQYF

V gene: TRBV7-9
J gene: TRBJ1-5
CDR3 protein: CASSLATAPGQPQHF

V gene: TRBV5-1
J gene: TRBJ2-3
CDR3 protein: CASSLVGQSTDTQYF

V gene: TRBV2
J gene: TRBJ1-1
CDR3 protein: CASSELGDTEAFF

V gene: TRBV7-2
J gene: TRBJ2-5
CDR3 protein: CASSPELDGGETQYF

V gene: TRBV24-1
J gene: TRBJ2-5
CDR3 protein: CATPAAGQLETQYF

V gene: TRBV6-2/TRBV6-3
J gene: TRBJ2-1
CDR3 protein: CATHLRSDNEQFF

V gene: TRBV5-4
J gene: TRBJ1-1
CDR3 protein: CASSLWTNRNTEACF

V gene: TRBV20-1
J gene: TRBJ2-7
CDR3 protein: CSATTGTGSYEQYF

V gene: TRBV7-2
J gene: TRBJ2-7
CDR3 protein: CASSPGTDFSYGQYF

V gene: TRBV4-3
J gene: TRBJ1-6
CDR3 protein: CASRRTTSLDSPLHF

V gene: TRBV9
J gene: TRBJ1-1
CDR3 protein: CACSETDRRNTEAFF

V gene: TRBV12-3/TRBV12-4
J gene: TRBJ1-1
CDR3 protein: CASSLTAYRAAFF

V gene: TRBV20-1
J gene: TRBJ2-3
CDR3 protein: CSARALGLQAVSTDTQYF

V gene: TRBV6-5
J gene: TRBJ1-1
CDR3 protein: CASDPGGGQHTEAFF

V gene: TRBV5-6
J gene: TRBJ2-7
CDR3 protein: CASSLAGHSYEQYF

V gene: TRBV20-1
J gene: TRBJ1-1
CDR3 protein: CSARVLWDTEAFF

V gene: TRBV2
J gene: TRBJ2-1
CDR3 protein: CASLEEQFF

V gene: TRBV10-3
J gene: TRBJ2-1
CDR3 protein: CAISGLAGVYNEQFF

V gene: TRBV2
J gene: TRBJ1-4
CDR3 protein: CASSPQATNEKLFF

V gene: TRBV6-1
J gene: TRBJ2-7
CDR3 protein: CASSEYTLGYEQYF

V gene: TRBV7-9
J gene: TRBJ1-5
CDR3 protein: CASSLGGFGNQPQHF

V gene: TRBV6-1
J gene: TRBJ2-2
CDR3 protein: CASSEQGYTGELFF

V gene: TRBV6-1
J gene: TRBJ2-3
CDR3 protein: CASILRGLAEVTDTQYF